The clone carrying this T cell receptor (beta chain) occurred many times. Its antigen is still unknown. V was clipped by 1 base and J by 9 bases, with 16 bases between them. This CDR3 comprises 15 residues. Looked up from germline, CDR1 is LGHDT and CDR2 is YNNKEL (reference sequence). Primed by a sample-barcoded 5' primer and a J-beta primer mix, a second PCR proceeded for 7 to 11 cycles. Every cDNA molecule carried a tag from a template-switch adaptor bearing 12 random nucleotides. From each sample, at least 2.5 million paired-end reads containing CDR3 were obtained. MiXCR, applied by TCRdb to the 5' RACE reads, yields one record per CDR3 protein. This table has around 870,000 distinct CDR3 sequences, about 28% appearing once. This specimen comes from a study of blood T cells in healthy people across ages. General study results and limits: Estimated diversity that came from one million T cells was considered an underestimate. Donors of long life had a larger count of naive CD4+ cells and greater diversity than aged donors.

The clonotype comes from a woman of 80 years or more in good health. This sequence joins TRBV3-1 and TRBJ2-1, with a tentative D call TRBD1 (5 bases). The sequencing input was blood. The DNA for the CDR3 is TGTGCCAGCAGCCAAGTCAGGGTGTATTCCGGTGAGCAGTTCTTC. Amino acids: CASSQVRVYSGEQFF.